Each of the 10 T cell receptor beta chains below was sequenced from the same sample in a study of T cells in Graves' hyperthyroidism and ophthalmopathy (dated by TCRdb to the late 2010s). Library method: multiplex PCR. Sequencing was performed on an Illumina HiSeq 2000. TCR beta CDR3 regions were amplified from RNA transcripts. The first round of RT-PCR for the TCR CDR3 was performed with the HTBI primer set and the Qiagen OneStep RT-PCR kit. Using fastp at Q25 and MiXCR, TCRdb reprocessed the public reads and kept productive beta chains. Each entry merges the rows of one CDR3 protein and shows their most common DNA and genes. In this sample the table shows a few hundred thousand distinct CDR3 sequences, less than 20% of which occur a single time. Around 7.5% of the sample rests with the top ten. Sequencing input: blood. All receptors come from a woman under 40 with Graves' hyperthyroidism.

This clonotype was seen repeatedly, ten times or more. The gene calls are TRBV30 and TRBJ2-7; 10 positions match TRBD2. Germline assignment: CDR1 GTSNPN and CDR2 SVGIG (reference sequence). The CDR3 length is 15 residues. Trimming removed 4 bases from V and 2 bases from J; junction bases left unmatched: 8. The CDR3 loop reads CAWNTPGLATYEQYF. The CDR3 DNA is TGTGCCTGGAACACACCGGGACTAGCGACCTACGAGCAGTACTTC. The full variable domain, its missing parts supplied by reference TRBV30 and TRBJ2-7, is SQTIHQWPATLVQPVGSPLSLECTVEGTSNPNLYWYRQAAGRGLQLLFYSVGIGQISSEVPQNLSASRPQDRQFILSSKKLLLSDSGFYLCAWNTPGLATYEQYFGPGTRLTVT.

The chain joins TRBV20-1 to TRBJ2-3, with 7 bases that match TRBD2. This CDR3 is built from 14 residues. CDR1 and CDR2 from the germline V gene are DFQATT and SNEGSKA (reference sequence). Unmatched junction bases numbered 6, after V lost 1 base and J lost 5 bases. CDR3 amino acids: CSARVGTILDTQYF. In DNA form, the CDR3 reads TGCAGTGCTAGAGTGGGGACTATTCTAGATACGCAGTATTTT.

This clonotype was picked up many times. J is TRBJ2-3 and V is TRBV12-3 or TRBV12-4; 15 nucleotides match TRBD2. The length of the CDR3 is 21 residues. The V and J ends lost 3 bases and 4 bases, in that order; junction bases with no gene match: 17. The DNA for the CDR3 is TGTGCCAGCAGTTTTACCCTTGGGGGGATTCGGACTAGCGGGAGGGCAGATACGCAGTATTTT. It yields the protein CASSFTLGGIRTSGRADTQYF.

On this clonotype: Mismatch with germline at one junction end may stem from a read error. The chain joins TRBV27 to TRBJ2-3; 7 bases line up with TRBD1. The CDR3 contains 17 residues. CDR1 and CDR2 from the germline V gene are MNHEY and SMNVEV (reference sequence). The CDR3 DNA reads as TGTGCCGGCAGTCTTCCCCCCACGACAGGGAGCACAGATACGCAGTATTTT. This codes for CAGSLPPTTGSTDTQYF.

Many counts were recorded for this clonotype. The V and J genes are TRBV28 and TRBJ2-7; D is possibly TRBD1 (5 bases). Trimming stripped 3 bases from V and 2 bases from J, with 11 bases between. Germline assignment: CDR1 MDHEN and CDR2 SYDVKM. This CDR3 has 14 residues. The CDR3 DNA reads TGTGCCAGCAGTTTTTGGGGCCCTACCTACGAGCAGTACTTC. Its translation is CASSFWGPTYEQYF.

The V and J genes are TRBV10-3 and TRBJ1-1; 7 bases are a match to TRBD1. The ends lost 10 bases at V and 8 bases at J; junction bases unmatched: 13. The germline V gene has CDR1 ENHRY and CDR2 SYGVKD. This CDR3 has 13 residues. CDR3 loop: CASRIQGRIEAFF. The DNA of the CDR3 is TGTGCCAGCAGGATACAGGGGCGGATCGAAGCTTTCTTT.

This rearrangement joins TRBV10-3 to TRBJ2-2, with 7 bases identical to TRBD1. The CDR3 sequence is 13 residues long. The germline V gene encodes CDR1 ENHRY and CDR2 SYGVKD. The J segment lost 3 bases and the V segment lost 6 bases, leaving 1 base of the junction unmatched. CDR3 region: CAISRGYTGELFF. CDR3 in DNA: TGTGCCATCAGCAGGGGGTACACCGGGGAGCTGTTTTTT.

This clonotype came up many times. The rearrangement joins TRBV5-1 to TRBJ2-4; a weak D match, TRBD1 (5 bases). V lost 0 bases, J lost 12 bases, and 16 bases lay in between. The CDR3 is made up of 14 amino acids. Germline CDR1 SGHRS, CDR2 YFSETQ. In DNA, the CDR3 is TGCGCCAGCAGCTTGGTAACAGGCGTTGCTGATCAGTACTTC. It codes for CASSLVTGVADQYF.

This clonotype was seen once. V and J are TRBV7-2 and TRBJ2-7, with D possibly TRBD1 on 8 matching bases. The ends were cut back, 5 bases at V and 0 bases at J, with 20 bases in the middle. The CDR3 length is 17 residues. Per the germline V gene, CDR1 is SGHTA and CDR2 is FQGNSA. CDR3 DNA sequence: TGTGCCAGCAGCCCAATAGGGACAGGCGGGAGCTCCTACGAGCAGTACTTC. Translation: CASSPIGTGGSSYEQYF.

The genes are TRBV20-1 and TRBJ2-7; TRBD2 aligns across 10 bases. This CDR3 has 15 amino acids. The germline CDR1 and CDR2 sequences are DFQATT and SNEGSKA (reference sequence). V trimming: 6 bases; J trimming: 7 bases; junction bases outside the gene matches: 15. The CDR3 sequence: CSARGTSGTPWEQYF. CDR3 DNA sequence: TGCAGTGCCAGGGGTACTAGCGGGACGCCCTGGGAGCAGTACTTC.